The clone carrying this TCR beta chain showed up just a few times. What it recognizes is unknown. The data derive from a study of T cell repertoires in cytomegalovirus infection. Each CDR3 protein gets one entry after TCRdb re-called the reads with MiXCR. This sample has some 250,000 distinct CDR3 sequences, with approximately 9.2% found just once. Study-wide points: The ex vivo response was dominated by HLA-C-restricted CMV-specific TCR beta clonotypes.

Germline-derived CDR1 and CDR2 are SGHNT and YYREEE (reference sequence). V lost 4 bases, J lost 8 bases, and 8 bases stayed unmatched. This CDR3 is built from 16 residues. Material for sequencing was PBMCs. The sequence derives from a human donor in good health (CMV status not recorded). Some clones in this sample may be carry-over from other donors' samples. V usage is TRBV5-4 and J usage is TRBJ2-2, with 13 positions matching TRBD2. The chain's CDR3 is CASSLRLAGGMGELFF. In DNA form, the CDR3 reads TGTGCCAGCAGCCTACGACTAGCGGGAGGAATGGGGGAGCTGTTTTTT.